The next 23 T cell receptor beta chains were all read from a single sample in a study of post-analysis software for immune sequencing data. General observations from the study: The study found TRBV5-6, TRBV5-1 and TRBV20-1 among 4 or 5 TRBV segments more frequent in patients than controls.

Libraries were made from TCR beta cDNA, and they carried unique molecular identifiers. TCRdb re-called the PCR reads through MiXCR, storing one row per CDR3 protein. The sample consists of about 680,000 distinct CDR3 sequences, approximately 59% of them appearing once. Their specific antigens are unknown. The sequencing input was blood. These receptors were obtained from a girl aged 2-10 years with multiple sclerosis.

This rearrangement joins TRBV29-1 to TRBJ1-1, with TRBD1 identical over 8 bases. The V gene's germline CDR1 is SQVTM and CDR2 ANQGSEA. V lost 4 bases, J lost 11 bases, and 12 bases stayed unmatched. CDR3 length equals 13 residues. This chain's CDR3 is CSVGSGTGPNAFF. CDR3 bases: TGCAGCGTTGGGTCTGGGACAGGCCCCAACGCTTTCTTT.

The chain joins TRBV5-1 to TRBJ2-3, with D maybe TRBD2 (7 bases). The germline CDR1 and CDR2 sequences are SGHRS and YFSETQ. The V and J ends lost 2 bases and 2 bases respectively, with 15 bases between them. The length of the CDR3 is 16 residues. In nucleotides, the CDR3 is TGCGCCAGCAGCTTTACGGGGGGCCTTTTCACAGATACGCAGTATTTT. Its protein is CASSFTGGLFTDTQYF.

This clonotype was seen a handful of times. Here the CDR3 reads CSVPTSSSYNEQFF. CDR3 bases: TGCAGCGTCCCGACTTCGAGCTCCTACAATGAGCAGTTCTTC. The chain joins TRBV29-1 to TRBJ2-1; D unclear. V was clipped by 6 bases and J by 0 bases, with 12 bases between them. Germline values: CDR1 SQVTM, CDR2 ANQGSEA. The CDR3 contains 14 residues.

The DNA for the CDR3 is TGCAGCGCCGTACTAGCAGAGGAGACCCAGTACTTC. Protein: CSAVLAEETQYF. The chain joins TRBV29-1 to TRBJ2-5, with D perhaps matching TRBD2 (6 bases). Between the trimmed V and J ends, which lost 7 bases and 5 bases, there was a span of 14 bases. Germline CDR1 SQVTM, CDR2 ANQGSEA. CDR3 size: 12 residues. The entire variable domain, with the rest obtained from reference TRBV29-1 and TRBJ2-5, is as follows: SAVISQKPSRDICQRGTSLTIQCQVDSQVTMMFWYRQQPGQSLTLIATANQGSEATYESGFVIDKFPISRPNLTFSTLTVSNMSPEDSSIYLCSAVLAEETQYFGPGTRLLVL.

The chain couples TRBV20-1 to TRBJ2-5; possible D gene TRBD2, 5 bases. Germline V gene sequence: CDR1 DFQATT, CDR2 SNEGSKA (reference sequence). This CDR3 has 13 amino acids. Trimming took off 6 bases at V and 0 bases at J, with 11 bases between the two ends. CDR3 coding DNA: TGCAGTGCCAGCGGCGTGAACCAAGAGACCCAGTACTTC. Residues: CSASGVNQETQYF.

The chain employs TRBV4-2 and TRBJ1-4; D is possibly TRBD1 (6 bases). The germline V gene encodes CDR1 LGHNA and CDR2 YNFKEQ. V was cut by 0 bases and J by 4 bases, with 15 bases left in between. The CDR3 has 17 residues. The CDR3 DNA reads TGTGCCAGCAGCCAAGACCGGCCGGACAGTGTTAATGAAAAACTGTTTTTT. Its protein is CASSQDRPDSVNEKLFF.

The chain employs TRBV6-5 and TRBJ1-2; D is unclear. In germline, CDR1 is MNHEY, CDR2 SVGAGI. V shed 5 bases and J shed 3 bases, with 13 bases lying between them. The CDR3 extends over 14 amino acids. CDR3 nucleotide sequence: TGTGCCAGCAGTAGTGGCAGCTATCACTATGGCTACACCTTC. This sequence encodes CASSSGSYHYGYTF.

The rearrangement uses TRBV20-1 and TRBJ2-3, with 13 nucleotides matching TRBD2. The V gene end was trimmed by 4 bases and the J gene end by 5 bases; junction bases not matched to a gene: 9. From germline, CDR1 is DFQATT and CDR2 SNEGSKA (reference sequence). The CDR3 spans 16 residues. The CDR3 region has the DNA TGCAGTGCTACTTCAACTAGCGGGGGGGTCGGAGATACGCAGTATTTT. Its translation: CSATSTSGGVGDTQYF.

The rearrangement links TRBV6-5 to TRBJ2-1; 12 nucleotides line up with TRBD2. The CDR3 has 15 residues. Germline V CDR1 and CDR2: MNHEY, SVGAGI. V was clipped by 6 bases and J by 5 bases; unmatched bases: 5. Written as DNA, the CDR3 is TGTGCCAGCAGGCCTAGCGGGGGGGTTAACAATGAGCAGTTCTTC. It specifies CASRPSGGVNNEQFF.

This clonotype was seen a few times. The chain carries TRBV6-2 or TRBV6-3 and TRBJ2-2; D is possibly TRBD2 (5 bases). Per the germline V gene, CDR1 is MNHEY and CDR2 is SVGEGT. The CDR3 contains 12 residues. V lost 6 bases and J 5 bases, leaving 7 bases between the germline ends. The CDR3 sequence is CASRDSTGELFF. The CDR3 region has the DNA TGTGCCAGCAGGGACTCAACCGGGGAGCTGTTTTTT.

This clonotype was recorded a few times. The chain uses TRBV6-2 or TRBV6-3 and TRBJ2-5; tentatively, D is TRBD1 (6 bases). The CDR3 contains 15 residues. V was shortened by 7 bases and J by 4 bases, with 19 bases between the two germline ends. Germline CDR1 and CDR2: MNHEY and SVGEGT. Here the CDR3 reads CASTPQGERGETQYF. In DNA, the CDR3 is TGTGCCAGCACTCCACAGGGAGAGAGGGGAGAGACCCAGTACTTC.

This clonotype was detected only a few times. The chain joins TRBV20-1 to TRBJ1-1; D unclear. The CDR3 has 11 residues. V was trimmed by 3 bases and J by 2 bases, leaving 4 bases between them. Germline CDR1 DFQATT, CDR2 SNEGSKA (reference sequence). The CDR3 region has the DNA TGCAGTGCTAGGTCAAACACTGAAGCTTTCTTT. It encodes CSARSNTEAFF.

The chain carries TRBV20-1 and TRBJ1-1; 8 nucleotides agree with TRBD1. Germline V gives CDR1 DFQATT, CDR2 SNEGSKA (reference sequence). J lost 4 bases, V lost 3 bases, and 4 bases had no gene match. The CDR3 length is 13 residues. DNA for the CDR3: TGCAGTGCTAGGGTAACAGGGGGCACTGAAGCTTTCTTT. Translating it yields CSARVTGGTEAFF.

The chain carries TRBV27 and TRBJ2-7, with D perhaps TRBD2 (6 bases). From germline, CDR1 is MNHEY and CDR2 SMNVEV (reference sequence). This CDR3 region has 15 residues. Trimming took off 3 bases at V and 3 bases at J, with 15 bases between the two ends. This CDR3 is CASSLSEGRSYEQYF. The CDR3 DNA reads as TGTGCCAGCAGTTTGTCGGAGGGACGGAGCTACGAGCAGTACTTC.

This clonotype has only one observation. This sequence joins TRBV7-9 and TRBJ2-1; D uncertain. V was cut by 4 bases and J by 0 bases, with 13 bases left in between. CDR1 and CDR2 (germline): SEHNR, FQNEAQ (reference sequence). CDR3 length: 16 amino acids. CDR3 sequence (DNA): TGTGCCAGCAGCTCCCCGACATCGAGCTCCTACAATGAGCAGTTCTTC. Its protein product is CASSSPTSSSYNEQFF.

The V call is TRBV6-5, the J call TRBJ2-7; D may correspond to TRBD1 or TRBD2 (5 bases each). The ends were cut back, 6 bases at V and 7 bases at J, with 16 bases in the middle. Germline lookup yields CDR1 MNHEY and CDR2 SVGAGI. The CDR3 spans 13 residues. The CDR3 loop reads CASSPGLLGEQYF. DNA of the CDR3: TGTGCCAGCAGCCCGGGGCTTTTAGGAGAGCAGTACTTC.

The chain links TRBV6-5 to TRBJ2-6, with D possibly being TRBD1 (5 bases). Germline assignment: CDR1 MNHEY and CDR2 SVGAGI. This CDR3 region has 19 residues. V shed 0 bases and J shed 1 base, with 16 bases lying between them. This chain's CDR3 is CASSYSGQSVGSGANVLTF. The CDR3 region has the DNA TGTGCCAGCAGTTACTCGGGGCAGTCGGTGGGGTCTGGGGCCAACGTCCTGACTTTC.

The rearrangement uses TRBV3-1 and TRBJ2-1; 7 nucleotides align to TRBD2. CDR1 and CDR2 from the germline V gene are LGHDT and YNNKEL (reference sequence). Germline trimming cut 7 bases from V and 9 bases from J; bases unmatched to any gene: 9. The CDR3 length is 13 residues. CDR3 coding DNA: TGTGCCAGCACAGCGCGGGAGAGGGGTGAGCAGTTCTTC. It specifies CASTARERGEQFF.

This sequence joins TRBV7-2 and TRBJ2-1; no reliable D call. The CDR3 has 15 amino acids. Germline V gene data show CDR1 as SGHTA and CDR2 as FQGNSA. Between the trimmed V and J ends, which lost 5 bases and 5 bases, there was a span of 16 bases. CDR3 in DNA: TGTGCCAGCAGCGAAGGGCTCTTAATTAACAATGAGCAGTTCTTC. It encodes CASSEGLLINNEQFF.

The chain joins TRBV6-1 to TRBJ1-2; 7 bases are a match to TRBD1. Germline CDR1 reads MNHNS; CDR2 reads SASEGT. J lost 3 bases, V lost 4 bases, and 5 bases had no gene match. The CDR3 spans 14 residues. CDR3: CASSVDRVDYGYTF. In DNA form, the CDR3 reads TGTGCCAGCAGTGTTGACAGGGTTGACTATGGCTACACCTTC.

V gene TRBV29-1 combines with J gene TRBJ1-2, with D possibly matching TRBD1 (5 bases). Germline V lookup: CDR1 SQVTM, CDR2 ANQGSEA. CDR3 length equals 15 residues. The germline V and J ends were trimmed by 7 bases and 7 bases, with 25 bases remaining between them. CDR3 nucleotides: TGCAGCGCTGAGGGTGACAGAGTGTCTCTACGTGGCTACACCTTC. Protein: CSAEGDRVSLRGYTF.

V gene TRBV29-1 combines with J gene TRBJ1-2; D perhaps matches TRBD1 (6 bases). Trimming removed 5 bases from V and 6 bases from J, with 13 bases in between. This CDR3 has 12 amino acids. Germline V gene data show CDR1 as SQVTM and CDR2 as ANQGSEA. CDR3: CSVFPGAHGYTF. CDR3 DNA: TGCAGCGTTTTCCCGGGGGCACATGGCTACACCTTC.

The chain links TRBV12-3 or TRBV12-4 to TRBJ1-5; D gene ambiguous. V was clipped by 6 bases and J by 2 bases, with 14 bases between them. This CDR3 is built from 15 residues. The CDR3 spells CASRPDRRGNQPQHF. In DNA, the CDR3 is TGTGCCAGCAGACCAGACCGGCGAGGCAATCAGCCCCAGCATTTT.